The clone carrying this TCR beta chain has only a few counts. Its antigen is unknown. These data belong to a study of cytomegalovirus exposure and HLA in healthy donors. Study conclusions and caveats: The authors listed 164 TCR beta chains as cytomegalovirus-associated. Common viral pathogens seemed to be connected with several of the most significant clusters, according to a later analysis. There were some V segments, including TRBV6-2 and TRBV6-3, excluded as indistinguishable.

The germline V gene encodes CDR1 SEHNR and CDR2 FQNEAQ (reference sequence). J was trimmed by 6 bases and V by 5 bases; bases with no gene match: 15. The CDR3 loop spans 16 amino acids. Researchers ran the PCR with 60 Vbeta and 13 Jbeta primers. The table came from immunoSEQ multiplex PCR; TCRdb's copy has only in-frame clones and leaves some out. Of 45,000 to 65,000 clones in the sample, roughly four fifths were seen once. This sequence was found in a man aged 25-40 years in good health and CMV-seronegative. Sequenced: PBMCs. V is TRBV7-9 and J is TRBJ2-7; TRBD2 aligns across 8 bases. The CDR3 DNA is TGTGCCAGCAGCCCAGGTAGCGGGAAGCAAAGAGGCGAGCAGTACTTC. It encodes CASSPGSGKQRGEQYF.